The 15 T cell receptor beta chains presented below share a single source sample, sequenced in a study of cytomegalovirus exposure and HLA in healthy donors. Some clones are missing from TCRdb's copy, which holds only in-frame ones; the method was immunoSEQ multiplex PCR. The data contain some 160,000 clones, around 89% of them singletons. The source material was PBMCs. Every receptor here comes from a man between 18 and 29 years old in good health and CMV-seronegative.

This sequence joins TRBV6-5 and TRBJ1-1; weak D call: TRBD1 (5 bases). Looked up from germline, CDR1 is MNHEY and CDR2 is SVGAGI. The V gene lost 6 bases and the J gene lost 11 bases, with 19 bases spanning the gap. This CDR3 comprises 13 residues. The CDR3 DNA sequence: TGTGCCAGCAGCCCCAACAGGAAAAGGGTGGCTTTCTTT. Protein: CASSPNRKRVAFF.

This clone showed up just once. The chain employs TRBV11-2 and TRBJ2-5; TRBD2 agrees at 9 bases. The V segment lost 1 base and the J segment 2 bases; nucleotides outside the gene matches: 8. Germline loops: CDR1 SGHAT, CDR2 FQNNGV. The CDR3 runs 17 residues. The CDR3 sequence: CASSLGLAGGAQETQYF. CDR3 DNA sequence: TGTGCCAGCAGCTTAGGTTTGGCGGGGGGGGCTCAAGAGACCCAGTACTTC.

V and J are TRBV7-9 and TRBJ2-1, with a possible D match to TRBD1 (6 bases). The V gene lost 5 bases and the J gene lost 7 bases, with 18 bases spanning the gap. CDR3 length: 15 amino acids. Germline V gives CDR1 SEHNR, CDR2 FQNEAQ (reference sequence). CDR3 protein: CASSEGVVVFNEQFF. As DNA, the CDR3 is TGTGCCAGCAGCGAGGGGGTCGTTGTTTTTAATGAGCAGTTCTTC.

The J gene is TRBJ1-2, the V gene TRBV27, with D hard to call. The CDR3 extends over 13 amino acids. Trimming stripped 3 bases from V and 3 bases from J, with 8 bases between. The germline gives CDR1 MNHEY, CDR2 SMNVEV (reference sequence). CDR3 region: CASSFSDDYGYTF. The CDR3 DNA is TGTGCCAGCAGTTTTAGCGACGACTATGGCTACACCTTC.

V usage is TRBV4-3 and J usage is TRBJ1-3; no firm D call. The germline V and J ends were trimmed by 1 base and 8 bases, with 6 bases remaining between them. This CDR3 contains 12 residues. Germline-derived CDR1 and CDR2 are LGHNA and YSLEER. This chain's CDR3 is CASSQGEDTIYF. The CDR3 nucleotides are TGCGCCAGCAGCCAAGGGGAGGACACCATATATTTT.

The V call is TRBV29-1, the J call TRBJ1-1; 8 bases fit TRBD1. The CDR3 is 12 residues long. The trim removed 7 bases at V and 0 bases at J, leaving 1 base unmatched. Germline loops: CDR1 SQVTM, CDR2 ANQGSEA. The CDR3 DNA reads TGCAGCGCGGACAGGGTGAACACTGAAGCTTTCTTT. Residues: CSADRVNTEAFF.

The chain couples TRBV2 to TRBJ2-2; D remains unclear. This CDR3 comprises 15 residues. Between the trimmed V and J ends, which lost 5 bases and 1 base, there was a span of 11 bases. Germline-derived CDR1 and CDR2 are SNHLY and FYNNEI. The CDR3 here is CASSRRSRNTGELFF. CDR3 sequence (DNA): TGTGCCAGCAGTCGGAGATCCAGGAACACCGGGGAGCTGTTTTTT.

The rearrangement links TRBV4-3 to TRBJ1-4, with 9 bases lining up with TRBD1. The CDR3 is 16 residues long. CDR1 and CDR2 from the germline V gene are LGHNA and YSLEER. After removal of 0 bases from V and 8 bases from J, the junction contained 7 bases not matched to a gene. CDR3 sequence reads: CASSQDNDRGREKLFF. The DNA for the CDR3 is TGCGCCAGCAGCCAAGATAATGACAGGGGGAGGGAAAAACTGTTTTTT.

The rearrangement links TRBV4-2 to TRBJ2-7; TRBD1 matches 8 bases. Trimming took 4 bases from V and 6 from J; bases not matched to a gene: 17. Germline V gene data show CDR1 as LGHNA and CDR2 as YNFKEQ. The CDR3 runs 17 residues. The CDR3 sequence: CASSLTGDRIFLTEQYF. In nucleotides, the CDR3 is TGTGCCAGCAGCCTTACGGGGGACAGGATCTTTCTAACCGAGCAGTACTTC.

J is TRBJ2-1 and V is TRBV5-1; TRBD2 agrees at 14 bases. Unmatched junction bases numbered 9, after V lost 5 bases and J lost 2 bases. Germline V gene sequence: CDR1 SGHRS, CDR2 YFSETQ. The CDR3 totals 18 residues. The CDR3: CASSSGTSGRSTYNEQFF. The CDR3 DNA sequence: TGCGCCAGCAGTAGTGGGACTAGCGGGAGATCCACCTACAATGAGCAGTTCTTC.

The V gene is TRBV29-1, the J gene TRBJ1-1; D is ambiguous. Germline CDR1 SQVTM, CDR2 ANQGSEA. The ends were cut back, 1 base at V and 10 bases at J, with 19 bases in the middle. This CDR3 comprises 14 residues. The CDR3 coding sequence is TGCAGCGTTGAAGGTCCAGGTTCCCGTGTCGGAGCTTTCTTT. This gives the protein CSVEGPGSRVGAFF.

This clone appeared a single time. In nucleotides, the CDR3 is TGCGCCAGCAGCTCTACTAGGAGCACAGATACGCAGTATTTT. Translating gives CASSSTRSTDTQYF. The genes are TRBV10-1 and TRBJ2-3; D might be TRBD2 (5 bases). CDR1 is WNHNN, CDR2 SYGVQD, per germline (reference sequence). The CDR3 sequence is 14 residues long. V was pared by 6 bases and J by 0 bases, with 10 bases between.

This clone showed up just once. The genes are TRBV28 and TRBJ2-1, with TRBD2 identical over 13 bases. CDR3 length: 16 residues. The germline gives CDR1 MDHEN, CDR2 SYDVKM. V lost 6 bases, J lost 4 bases, and 6 bases stayed unmatched. The CDR3 DNA reads as TGTGCCAGCAGCACTAGCGGGGGGGCGTCTTACAATGAGCAGTTCTTC. Its protein is CASSTSGGASYNEQFF.

The rearrangement uses TRBV18 and TRBJ1-4, with a weak D call TRBD1 (6 bases). The CDR3 covers 15 residues. The V gene lost 6 bases and the J gene lost 4 bases, with 15 bases spanning the gap. Germline V CDR1 and CDR2: KGHSH, LQKENI. This CDR3 reads CASSPPTRGNEKLFF. The CDR3 DNA is TGTGCCAGCTCGCCTCCCACCAGGGGTAATGAAAAACTGTTTTTT. Full variable domain (outside the CDR3, taken from reference TRBV18 and TRBJ1-4): NAGVMQNPRHLVRRRGQEARLRCSPMKGHSHVYWYRQLPEEGLKFMVYLQKENIIDESGMPKERFSAEFPKEGPSILRIQQVVRGDSAAYFCASSPPTRGNEKLFFGSGTQLSVL.

This chain uses TRBV9 with TRBJ2-5; 9 nucleotides line up with TRBD1. V lost 0 bases, J lost 5 bases, and 8 bases stayed unmatched. The germline V gene encodes CDR1 SGDLS and CDR2 YYNGEE. The CDR3 sequence is 16 residues long. The CDR3 is CASSVEGAGQGETQYF. In nucleotides, the CDR3 is TGTGCCAGCAGCGTAGAAGGAGCGGGACAGGGCGAGACCCAGTACTTC. Supplemented by reference TRBV9 and TRBJ2-5, the full variable domain reads DSGVTQTPKHLITATGQRVTLRCSPRSGDLSVYWYQQSLDQGLQFLIQYYNGEERAKGNILERFSAQQFPDLHSELNLSSLELGDSALYFCASSVEGAGQGETQYFGPGTRLLVL.